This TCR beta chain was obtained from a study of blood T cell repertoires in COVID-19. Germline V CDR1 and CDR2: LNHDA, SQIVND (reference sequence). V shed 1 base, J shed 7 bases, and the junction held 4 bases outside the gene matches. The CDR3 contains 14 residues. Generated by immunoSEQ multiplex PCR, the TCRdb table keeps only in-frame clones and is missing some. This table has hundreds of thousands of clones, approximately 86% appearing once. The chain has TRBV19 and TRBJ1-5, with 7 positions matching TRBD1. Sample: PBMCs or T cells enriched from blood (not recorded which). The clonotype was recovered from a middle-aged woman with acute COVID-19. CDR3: CASSIAPGGQPQHF. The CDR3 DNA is TGTGCCAGTAGTATAGCGCCAGGGGGGCAGCCCCAGCATTTT. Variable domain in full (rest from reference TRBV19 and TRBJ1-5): DGGITQSPKYLFRKEGQNVTLSCEQNLNHDAMYWYRQDPGQGLRLIYYSQIVNDFQKGDIAEGYSVSREKKESFPLTVTSAQKNPTAFYLCASSIAPGGQPQHFGDGTRLSIL.